This T cell receptor (beta chain) originates from a study of T-cell reconstitution after alpha-beta-depleted transplantation in children. Overall study results and limits: Surviving recipient T cells and thymic progenitors underlay high day-60 TCRbeta diversity in some patients.

The CDR3 has 16 amino acids. The germline V gene encodes CDR1 SGDLS and CDR2 YYNGEE. Trimming left V 0 bases short and J 0 bases short, with 10 bases between. TCRbeta library preparation incorporated unique molecular identifiers. From the PCR reads, TCRdb called clonotypes with MiXCR, one entry per CDR3 protein. Counted here are about 980,000 distinct CDR3 sequences, around 30% occurring once; the ten biggest clones make up over 25%. With regard to this clonotype: Its antigen remains unknown.

J is TRBJ2-1 and V is TRBV9; no clear D gene. The sequence derives from a boy under two years old who had a stem cell transplant for SCID, so the T cells may come from the graft donor. Sequences were derived from PBMCs, mostly from graft donor cells, sampled 360 days after TCRalphabeta/CD19-depleted stem cell transplant. The CDR3 here is CASSVVYWSSYNEQFF. CDR3 bases: TGTGCCAGCAGCGTAGTGTACTGGAGCTCCTACAATGAGCAGTTCTTC.